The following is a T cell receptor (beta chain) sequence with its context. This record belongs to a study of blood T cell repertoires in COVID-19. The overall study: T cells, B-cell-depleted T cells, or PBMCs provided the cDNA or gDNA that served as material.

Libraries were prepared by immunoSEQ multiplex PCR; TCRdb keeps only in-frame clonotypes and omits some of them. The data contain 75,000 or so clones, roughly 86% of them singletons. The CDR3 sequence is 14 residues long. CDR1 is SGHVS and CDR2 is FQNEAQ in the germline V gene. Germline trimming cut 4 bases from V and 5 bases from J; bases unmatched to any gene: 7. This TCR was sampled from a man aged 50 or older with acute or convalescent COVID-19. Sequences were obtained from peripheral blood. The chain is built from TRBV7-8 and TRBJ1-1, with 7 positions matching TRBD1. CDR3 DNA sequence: TGTGCCAGCAGCTCTACAGGGGTAAAAACTGAAGCTTTCTTT. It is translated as CASSSTGVKTEAFF.